The next 15 T cell receptor beta chains were all read from a single sample in a study of cytomegalovirus exposure and HLA in healthy donors. It was with 60 Vbeta and 13 Jbeta primers that the PCR ran. Assay used: immunoSEQ multiplex PCR; TCRdb lists only in-frame clones, some missing. Of 160,000 or so clones in the sample, 80% were seen once. Sequences were obtained from PBMCs. Receptor source: a man younger than 40 in good health and CMV-seronegative.

This rearrangement joins TRBV7-8 to TRBJ2-7; D gene unclear. Trimming shortened V by 6 bases and J by 2 bases, and 14 bases separated the two germline ends. Germline assignment: CDR1 SGHVS and CDR2 FQNEAQ. The CDR3 is 14 amino acids. The CDR3 reads CASSPFTSAYEQYF. The CDR3 DNA follows: TGTGCCAGCAGTCCATTTACTTCGGCCTACGAGCAGTACTTC. Full variable domain (rest looked up from reference TRBV7-8 and TRBJ2-7): GAGVSQSPRYKVAKRGQDVALRCDPISGHVSLFWYQQALGQGPEFLTYFQNEAQLDKSGLPSDRFFAERPEGSVSTLKIQRTQQEDSAVYLCASSPFTSAYEQYFGPGTRLTVT.

The table lists this clone with many counts. Here the CDR3 reads CASSYPQDGAEAFF. For the CDR3, the DNA is TGTGCCAGCAGCTATCCCCAGGATGGCGCTGAAGCTTTCTTT. The chain is built from TRBV11-2 and TRBJ1-1; D not certain. The CDR3 contains 14 residues. Per germline, CDR1 SGHAT and CDR2 FQNNGV. The germline V and J ends were trimmed by 4 bases and 6 bases, with 15 bases remaining between them.

This clone was seen more than once but under ten times. V is TRBV27 and J is TRBJ1-6; D might be TRBD1 (6 bases). This CDR3 is 15 amino acids long. Germline loops: CDR1 MNHEY, CDR2 SMNVEV (reference sequence). The V end was cut by 2 bases, the J end by 4 bases, with 9 bases between. This chain's CDR3 is CASSLGDRYNSPLHF. CDR3 sequence (DNA): TGTGCCAGCAGTTTAGGAGACAGGTATAATTCACCCCTCCACTTT.

V gene TRBV7-9 combines with J gene TRBJ2-1, with 14 bases lining up with TRBD2. The J segment lost 10 bases and the V segment lost 0 bases, leaving 8 bases of the junction unmatched. The CDR3 is 17 residues long. Germline CDR1 and CDR2: SEHNR and FQNEAQ (reference sequence). The CDR3 nucleotides are TGTGCCAGCAGCTTAGCGGTGGGACTAGCGGGAGTCAGGGAGCAGTTCTTC. This translates into CASSLAVGLAGVREQFF. Drawing the rest from reference TRBV7-9 and TRBJ2-1, the complete variable domain is DTGVSQNPRHKITKRGQNVTFRCDPISEHNRLYWYRQTLGQGPEFLTYFQNEAQLEKSRLLSDRFSAERPKGSFSTLEIQRTEQGDSAMYLCASSLAVGLAGVREQFFGPGTRLTVL.

This sequence joins TRBV7-8 and TRBJ2-1; 14 nucleotides match TRBD2. V trimming: 1 base; J trimming: 9 bases; junction bases outside the gene matches: 8. There are 17 residues in the CDR3. Germline V gene lookup returns CDR1 SGHVS and CDR2 FQNEAQ. The CDR3, as DNA: TGTGCCAGCAGCTTAGGAGGACTAGCGGGAGGAGGGGGTGAGCAGTTCTTC. Translating gives CASSLGGLAGGGGEQFF.

The chain joins TRBV29-1 to TRBJ2-5; 14 nucleotides line up with TRBD2. Germline V gene data show CDR1 as SQVTM and CDR2 as ANQGSEA. The CDR3 spans 14 residues. V shed 7 bases and J 7 bases; nucleotides not matched to a gene: 8. The CDR3 bases are TGCAGCGCCGGGACTAGCGGGAGTAGGGGGACCCAGTACTTC. Its translation is CSAGTSGSRGTQYF.

V is TRBV28 and J is TRBJ1-1; unclear D gene. Germline CDR1 is MDHEN and CDR2 is SYDVKM. V gave up 2 bases and J gave up 4 bases, with 8 bases separating them. The CDR3 has 13 amino acids. CDR3 bases: TGTGCCAGCAGTTTAGGAGGTAGCACTGAAGCTTTCTTT. Its translation is CASSLGGSTEAFF.

The V and J genes are TRBV5-5 and TRBJ2-7, with 7 bases that match TRBD2. The CDR3 is 14 amino acids. Germline values: CDR1 SGHKS, CDR2 YYEKEE (reference sequence). With 2 bases clipped from V and 0 bases from J, the junction kept 2 bases outside the gene matches. CDR3 in DNA: TGTGCCAGCAGCTTTCTAGCGGCCTCCTACGAGCAGTACTTC. This sequence encodes CASSFLAASYEQYF.

A note on this clone: Other DNA sequences from this sample encode an identical CDR3 as well. The V gene is TRBV7-9, the J gene TRBJ2-7, with no clear D. Trimming took off 4 bases at V and 3 bases at J, with 7 bases between the two ends. Germline V CDR1 and CDR2: SEHNR, FQNEAQ (reference sequence). This CDR3 has 12 amino acids. The CDR3 loop reads CASSSDFYEQYF. The CDR3 nucleotides read TGTGCCAGCAGCTCTGACTTCTACGAGCAGTACTTC.

This chain links TRBV18 with TRBJ1-1; no clear D. Per germline, CDR1 KGHSH and CDR2 LQKENI. The CDR3 is made up of 13 amino acids. V gave up 1 base and J gave up 1 base, with 4 bases separating them. CDR3 sequence (DNA): TGTGCCAGCTCACCACTTAAGAACACTGAAGCTTTCTTT. Its protein is CASSPLKNTEAFF.

CDR3 protein: CASSVSPGQGISGNTIYF. The CDR3 bases are TGTGCCAGCAGTGTTTCGCCCGGACAGGGAATCTCTGGAAACACCATATATTTT. This chain uses TRBV28 with TRBJ1-3; 8 positions agree with TRBD1. Losses at the gene ends were 5 bases for V and 0 bases for J; bases not matched to a gene: 12. The germline V gene encodes CDR1 MDHEN and CDR2 SYDVKM. The CDR3 contains 18 residues.

This chain joins TRBV6-5 and TRBJ1-5, with D unclear. The CDR3 extends over 14 amino acids. V gave up 0 bases and J gave up 8 bases, with 11 bases separating them. Germline lookup yields CDR1 MNHEY and CDR2 SVGAGI. The DNA for the CDR3 is TGTGCCAGCAGTTACTCGAGGCACTCTGAGCCCCAGCATTTT. It codes for CASSYSRHSEPQHF.

The chain recombines TRBV5-1 with TRBJ2-7, with D perhaps TRBD2 (6 bases). Trimming cost V 4 bases and J 4 bases, with 9 bases left between them. The CDR3 is 12 residues long. CDR1 and CDR2 (germline): SGHRS, YFSETQ. The CDR3 region is CASSGGTYEQYF. CDR3 coding DNA: TGCGCCAGCAGCGGCGGGACTTACGAGCAGTACTTC. Variable domain in full (rest from reference TRBV5-1 and TRBJ2-7): KAGVTQTPRYLIKTRGQQVTLSCSPISGHRSVSWYQQTPGQGLQFLFEYFSETQRNKGNFPGRFSGRQFSNSRSEMNVSTLELGDSALYLCASSGGTYEQYFGPGTRLTVT.

The chain joins TRBV27 to TRBJ2-1; D uncertain. V was clipped by 3 bases and J by 4 bases, with 13 bases between them. The CDR3 extends over 15 amino acids. CDR1 is MNHEY and CDR2 is SMNVEV in the germline V gene (reference sequence). The chain's CDR3 is CASSFEGASYNEQFF. CDR3 DNA sequence: TGTGCCAGCAGTTTCGAAGGAGCGTCATACAATGAGCAGTTCTTC.

The chain links TRBV19 to TRBJ1-5; 7 bases agree with TRBD1. The germline gives CDR1 LNHDA, CDR2 SQIVND (reference sequence). The CDR3 sequence is 15 residues long. Germline trimming cut 8 bases from V and 1 base from J; bases unmatched to any gene: 8. CDR3 nucleotides: TGTGCCAGTCTTAAGACAGGGACGAGCAATCAGCCCCAGCATTTT. Protein product: CASLKTGTSNQPQHF.